This is a list of T cell receptor beta chains from one sample in a study of PD-L1 blockade in urothelial cancer. Some clones are missing from TCRdb's copy, which holds only in-frame ones; the method was immunoSEQ multiplex PCR. The sample yields about 100,000 clones, about 89% seen once. This specimen was PBMCs, taken around atezolizumab (anti-PD-L1) treatment. Receptors originate from a woman older than 75 with urothelial cancer. CDR3s include the opening cysteine and the closing phenylalanine or tryptophan. A D gene is named only where the DNA matches it firmly. Size tells how often a clone was seen (once, few, many) or the class of an expanded clone, and some rows leave it out.

NA	NA	TRBV5-4	TRBJ1-4	CASSPKGAEGANEKLFF	TGTGCCAGCAGCCCAAAGGGAGCCGAGGGAGCTAATGAAAAACTGTTTTTT
TRBD1	NA	TRBV28	TRBJ1-2	CASSTGQGYYGYTF	TGTGCCAGCAGTACCGGACAGGGATACTATGGCTACACCTTC
NA	NA	TRBV6-1	TRBJ2-5	CASSEGPPQGTQYF	TGTGCCAGCAGTGAAGGCCCCCCTCAGGGGACCCAGTACTTC
NA	NA	TRBV5-6	TRBJ2-3	CASRSTVGVGTDTQYF	TGTGCCAGCAGATCAACGGTCGGGGTGGGGACAGATACGCAGTATTTT
TRBD1	NA	TRBV7-6	TRBJ2-3	CASSLADGTGTDTQYF	TGTGCCAGCAGCTTAGCCGATGGGACAGGGACAGATACGCAGTATTTT
NA	once	TRBV5-8	TRBJ2-1	CASSPLNAGGNEQFF	TGTGCCAGCAGCCCTCTTAATGCGGGTGGAAATGAGCAGTTCTTC
TRBD1	NA	TRBV2	TRBJ2-7	CASRLQGSSYEQYF	TGTGCCAGCAGGCTACAGGGGAGCTCCTACGAGCAGTACTTC
NA	NA	TRBV28	TRBJ2-7	CATSGSYEQYF	TGTGCCACCTCCGGTTCCTACGAGCAGTACTTC
NA	NA	TRBV5-1	TRBJ1-1	CASSVTSTENTEAFF	TGCGCCAGCAGCGTTACTTCGACAGAGAACACTGAAGCTTTCTTT
NA	NA	TRBV7-9	TRBJ1-2	CASSLATGYGYTF	TGTGCCAGCAGCTTAGCGACAGGCTATGGCTACACCTTC
TRBD2	NA	TRBV5-4	TRBJ2-7	CASSSRTSGSGEQYF	TGTGCCAGCAGCTCGAGGACTAGCGGGAGTGGCGAGCAGTACTTC
NA	NA	TRBV5-8	TRBJ1-1	CASSPLPTGNTEAFF	TGTGCCAGCAGCCCACTCCCGACAGGGAACACTGAAGCTTTCTTT
TRBD2	NA	TRBV7-9	TRBJ2-4	CASSLWPSGQNIQYF	TGTGCCAGCAGCTTATGGCCTAGCGGCCAAAACATTCAGTACTTC
NA	NA	TRBV27	TRBJ1-1	CASSTWGQFSNTEAFF	TGTGCCAGCAGTACATGGGGCCAATTTTCGAACACTGAAGCTTTCTTT
TRBD2	NA	TRBV2	TRBJ2-7	CASTREGGSYEQYF	TGTGCCAGCACCCGGGAGGGGGGCTCCTACGAGCAGTACTTC
TRBD2	NA	TRBV5-1	TRBJ2-7	CASSLAAGRAYEQYF	TGCGCCAGCAGCTTGGCTGCCGGGAGGGCCTACGAGCAGTACTTC
TRBD1	NA	TRBV5-1	TRBJ2-6	CASSYGDSSSGANVLTF	TGCGCCAGCAGCTATGGGGACAGCAGCTCTGGGGCCAACGTCCTGACTTTC
NA	NA	TRBV10-1	TRBJ2-3	CASSESAGLTDTQYF	TGCGCCAGCAGTGAGTCGGCAGGCCTCACAGATACGCAGTATTTT
TRBD1	NA	TRBV2	TRBJ1-3	CASSEGQGASGNTIYF	TGTGCCAGCAGCGAGGGACAGGGGGCGTCTGGAAACACCATATATTTT
NA	NA	TRBV5-6	TRBJ2-7	CASLTDGSYEQYF	TGTGCCAGCCTAACGGATGGGAGCTACGAGCAGTACTTC
TRBD2	NA	TRBV19	TRBJ2-1	CASSKPGLAGVNEQFF	TGTGCCAGTAGTAAACCGGGACTAGCGGGAGTCAATGAGCAGTTCTTC
TRBD1	NA	TRBV10-2	TRBJ1-4	CASRDRGGRGEKLFF	TGCGCCAGCAGAGATCGAGGGGGCCGGGGCGAAAAACTGTTTTTT
TRBD1	NA	TRBV11-2	TRBJ1-1	CASRLGQGLVAEAFF	TGTGCCAGCAGGCTGGGACAGGGACTGGTTGCTGAAGCTTTCTTT
NA	NA	TRBV10-1	TRBJ1-5	CASSTGIGQPQHF	TGCGCCAGCAGCACAGGGATAGGGCAGCCCCAGCATTTT
NA	NA	TRBV7-8	TRBJ1-2	CASSLASGVNYGYTF	TGTGCCAGCAGCTTAGCCTCAGGGGTCAACTATGGCTACACCTTC
TRBD1	NA	TRBV5-4	TRBJ2-1	CASSSTGVAYNEQFF	TGTGCCAGCAGCTCGACAGGGGTGGCCTACAATGAGCAGTTCTTC
TRBD2	NA	TRBV7-3	TRBJ2-7	CASSSDASGSYEQYF	TGTGCCAGCAGCAGCGACGCTAGCGGGAGTTACGAGCAGTACTTC
NA	NA	TRBV28	TRBJ1-1	CASFKYRGQNTEAFF	TGTGCCAGCTTTAAATATAGGGGCCAGAACACTGAAGCTTTCTTT
TRBD2	NA	TRBV7-3	TRBJ2-1	CASSLISLSGRGDNEQFF	TGTGCCAGCAGCTTAATTTCCCTTAGCGGGAGAGGGGACAATGAGCAGTTCTTC
TRBD1	NA	TRBV19	TRBJ2-1	CASWDRGLYNEQFF	TGTGCCAGTTGGGACAGGGGGTTATACAATGAGCAGTTCTTC
NA	NA	TRBV7-9	TRBJ1-2	CASTPPTERGLSYGYTF	TGTGCCAGCACCCCCCCCACGGAAAGGGGGTTGTCCTATGGCTACACCTTC
NA	NA	TRBV5-1	TRBJ1-1	CASSLDDSYIDEAFF	TGCGCCAGCAGCTTGGACGACAGCTACATAGATGAAGCTTTCTTT
NA	NA	TRBV7-8	TRBJ2-7	CASSSSSVTYEQYF	TGTGCCAGCAGCTCTAGTTCAGTAACCTACGAGCAGTACTTC
NA	NA	TRBV5-1	TRBJ2-1	CASSLEGFRGGGNEQFF	TGCGCCAGCAGCTTGGAGGGGTTCCGGGGAGGAGGGAATGAGCAGTTCTTC
TRBD2	NA	TRBV7-2	TRBJ2-1	CASSPQRAGYNEQFF	TGTGCCAGCAGCCCCCAGCGAGCGGGGTACAATGAGCAGTTCTTC
TRBD2	NA	TRBV28	TRBJ2-1	CASRGRSGRYEQFF	TGTGCCAGCAGGGGCCGTAGCGGGAGGTATGAGCAGTTCTTC
TRBD2	NA	TRBV27	TRBJ2-7	CASSPRGSGDSYEQYF	TGTGCCAGCAGTCCACGTGGTAGCGGGGACTCCTACGAGCAGTACTTC
NA	NA	TRBV28	TRBJ2-4	CASSLLAKNIQYF	TGTGCCAGCAGTTTGCTAGCTAAAAACATTCAGTACTTC
NA	NA	TRBV27	TRBJ2-1	CASSSPPRGSYNEQFF	TGTGCCAGCAGTTCACCTCCTAGGGGATCCTACAATGAGCAGTTCTTC
TRBD1	NA	TRBV27	TRBJ1-5	CASSQRQGSQPQHF	TGTGCCAGCAGTCAAAGACAGGGTAGTCAGCCCCAGCATTTT
TRBD2	NA	TRBV15	TRBJ2-2	CATSRGASGLNTGELFF	TGTGCCACCAGCAGAGGGGCTAGCGGACTGAACACCGGGGAGCTGTTTTTT
TRBD2	NA	TRBV11-2	TRBJ2-3	CASSKGTSGRAVDTQYF	TGTGCCAGCAGCAAGGGGACTAGCGGGAGGGCCGTAGATACGCAGTATTTT
NA	NA	TRBV7-9	TRBJ2-2	CASSRRGTGELFF	TGTGCCAGCAGCAGAAGGGGCACCGGGGAGCTGTTTTTT
NA	NA	TRBV2	TRBJ2-5	CASDLGRPQETQYF	TGTGCCAGCGACCTTGGGCGTCCCCAAGAGACCCAGTACTTC
NA	NA	TRBV19	TRBJ1-4	CASTQGQRHEKLFF	TGTGCCAGTACCCAGGGGCAACGGCATGAAAAACTGTTTTTT
TRBD1	few	TRBV30	TRBJ1-2	CAWRPTGDGYTF	TGTGCCTGGAGACCCACAGGGGATGGCTACACCTTC
TRBD2	NA	TRBV7-8	TRBJ2-3	CASSYSPAGPHQDTQYF	TGTGCCAGCAGCTACTCACCAGCGGGGCCCCATCAAGATACGCAGTATTTT
NA	NA	TRBV9	TRBJ2-2	CASTPSQLQDTGELFF	TGTGCCAGCACCCCGTCCCAGCTACAGGACACCGGGGAGCTGTTTTTT
NA	NA	TRBV19	TRBJ1-3	CATQAGFSGNTIYF	TGTGCCACTCAAGCGGGGTTCTCTGGAAACACCATATATTTT
NA	NA	TRBV20-1	TRBJ1-5	CSASGNQPQHF	TGCAGTGCTAGCGGCAATCAGCCCCAGCATTTT
TRBD1	once	TRBV6-5	TRBJ1-1	CASIPGGMNTEAFF	TGTGCCAGCATACCAGGGGGGATGAACACTGAAGCTTTCTTT
TRBD1	NA	TRBV27	TRBJ2-7	CASSPDRAAYEQYF	TGTGCCAGCAGTCCGGACAGGGCGGCCTACGAGCAGTACTTC
NA	NA	TRBV5-4	TRBJ2-5	CASRGGQQETQYF	TGTGCCAGCAGGGGCGGACAGCAAGAGACCCAGTACTTC
NA	NA	TRBV28	TRBJ1-1	CASSLGGRRGTEAFF	TGTGCCAGCAGTTTGGGGGGGCGGAGGGGCACTGAAGCTTTCTTT
TRBD2	few	TRBV5-1	TRBJ2-7	CASSSTSGSYEQYF	TGCGCCAGCAGCAGTACTAGCGGATCCTACGAGCAGTACTTC